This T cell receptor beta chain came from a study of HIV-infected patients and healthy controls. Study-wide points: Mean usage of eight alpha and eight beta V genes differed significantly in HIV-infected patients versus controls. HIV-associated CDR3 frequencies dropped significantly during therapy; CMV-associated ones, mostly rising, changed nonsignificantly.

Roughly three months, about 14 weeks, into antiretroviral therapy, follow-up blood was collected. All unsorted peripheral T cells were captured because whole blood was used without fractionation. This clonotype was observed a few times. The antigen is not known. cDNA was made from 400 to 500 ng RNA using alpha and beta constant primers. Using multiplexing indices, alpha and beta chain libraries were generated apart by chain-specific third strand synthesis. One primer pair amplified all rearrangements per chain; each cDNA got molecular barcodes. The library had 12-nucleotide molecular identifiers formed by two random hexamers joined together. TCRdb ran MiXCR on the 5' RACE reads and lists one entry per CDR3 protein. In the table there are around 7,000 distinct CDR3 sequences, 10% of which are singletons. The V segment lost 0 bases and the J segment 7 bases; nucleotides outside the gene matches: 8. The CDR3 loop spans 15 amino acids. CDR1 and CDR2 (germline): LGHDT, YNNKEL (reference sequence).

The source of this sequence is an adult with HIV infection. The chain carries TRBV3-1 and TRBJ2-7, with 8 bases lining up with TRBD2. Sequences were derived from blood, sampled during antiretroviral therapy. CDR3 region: CASSQDWTGGREQYF. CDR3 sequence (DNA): TGTGCCAGCAGCCAAGATTGGACGGGGGGGCGTGAGCAGTACTTC.